Listed below are T cell receptor beta chains from one sample, sequenced in a study of blood T cell repertoires in COVID-19. Repertoires were generated with immunoSEQ multiplex PCR, while TCRdb's copy carries only in-frame clones and drops some. Of 270,000 or so clones listed, around 90% are singletons. Sequencing input: peripheral blood. These receptors were taken from a woman aged 60-70 years with COVID-19, enrolled during active disease. The CDR3 runs from the conserved cysteine through the conserved F or W. The D gene is left open where the match is weak. Not all rows give a size; the values are once, few, many and, for expanded clones, a class.

clone size | D gene | J gene | V gene | CDR3 DNA | CDR3 protein
. | . | TRBJ1-1 | TRBV30 | TGTGCCTGGAGTGTAGTTTTGGGGGGCACTGAAGCTTTCTTT | CAWSVVLGGTEAFF
. | . | TRBJ2-1 | TRBV7-2 | TGTGCCAGCAGCCCCGGACAGCCCTACAATGAGCAGTTCTTC | CASSPGQPYNEQFF
. | TRBD1 | TRBJ1-2 | TRBV5-4 | TGTGCCAGCAGCTTGGGCAAAGGGACAGGGAGTCCCTATGGCTACACCTTC | CASSLGKGTGSPYGYTF
. | TRBD1 | TRBJ1-2 | TRBV2 | TGTGCCAGCAGTGGTCAGGGGGCGGGCGGCTACACCTTC | CASSGQGAGGYTF
. | . | TRBJ2-3 | TRBV2 | TGTGCCAGCCGTTGGGGCTTGCTTTCTCTGACGACAGATACGCAGTATTTT | CASRWGLLSLTTDTQYF
. | . | TRBJ1-3 | TRBV4-3 | TGCGCCAGCAGCCAGTCTCGGGGGAGCTCTGGAAACACCATATATTTT | CASSQSRGSSGNTIYF
. | . | TRBJ1-5 | TRBV6-5 | TGTGCCAGCGCAGTCCTTTCAGGTCAGCCCCAGCATTTT | CASAVLSGQPQHF
. | . | TRBJ1-6 | TRBV12-3/TRBV12-4 | TGTGCCAGCAGTTTCGACAGTAATTCACCCCTCCACTTT | CASSFDSNSPLHF
. | . | TRBJ1-3 | TRBV7-2 | TGTGCCAGCAGCTTAGAGCCAGGCTCCATCTCTGGAAACACCATATATTTT | CASSLEPGSISGNTIYF
. | TRBD1 | TRBJ1-6 | TRBV4-1 | TGCGCCAGCAGCCCCTGGACAGGGAATAATTCACCCCTCCACTTT | CASSPWTGNNSPLHF
few | TRBD2 | TRBJ2-5 | TRBV7-2 | TGTGCCAGCAGCGGACCGGGGGGGAGTTTTGAGACCCAGTACTTC | CASSGPGGSFETQYF
. | TRBD1 | TRBJ2-7 | TRBV27 | TGTGCCAGCAGTTTAAATCGGGGACAGACCTACGAGCAGTACTTC | CASSLNRGQTYEQYF
. | TRBD1 | TRBJ2-7 | TRBV6-2/TRBV6-3 | TGTGCCAGCAGTGATTTCGACAGGGTAAGCGAGCAGTACTTC | CASSDFDRVSEQYF
. | . | TRBJ2-3 | TRBV11-2 | TGTGCCAGCGGAAAAACGGGAGCCGACAGAGATACGCAGTATTTT | CASGKTGADRDTQYF
few | . | TRBJ1-4 | TRBV28 | TGTGCCAGCAGTTTCAGGTTAGGTTTAGAAAAACTGTTTTTT | CASSFRLGLEKLFF
. | . | TRBJ1-2 | TRBV19 | TGTGCCAGTAGCAGAGCGAACTATGGCTACACCTTC | CASSRANYGYTF
. | . | TRBJ2-2 | TRBV2 | TGTGCCAGCAGTCCTCTTGGGACAACGAACACCGGGGAGCTGTTTTTT | CASSPLGTTNTGELFF
. | TRBD2 | TRBJ2-1 | TRBV5-1 | TGCGCCAGCAGCTTGTCTGCGGGGGGGCCCCCTACCTACAATGAGCAGTTCTTC | CASSLSAGGPPTYNEQFF
. | . | TRBJ1-2 | TRBV4-1 | TGCGCCAGCAGCCAAGGCCGGGCTAACTATGGCTACACCTTC | CASSQGRANYGYTF
. | TRBD2 | TRBJ2-5 | TRBV15 | TGTGCCACCAGCGGTCTAGCGGGGGGGGAAGAGACCCAGTACTTC | CATSGLAGGEETQYF
. | . | TRBJ2-3 | TRBV30 | TGTGCCTGGAGTGCTACTAGTTTCGCAGATACGCAGTATTTT | CAWSATSFADTQYF
. | . | TRBJ1-4 | TRBV6-5 | TGTGCCAGCCTCGGGATTGCGAATGAAAAACTGTTTTTT | CASLGIANEKLFF
. | . | TRBJ2-5 | TRBV27 | TGTGCCAGCAGTTCCCCCCAACAGGGATCAAAAGAGACCCAGTACTTC | CASSSPQQGSKETQYF
. | . | TRBJ1-4 | TRBV19 | TGTGCCAGTAGTATTTACAGGGACGAGGAAAAACTGTTTTTT | CASSIYRDEEKLFF
. | TRBD1 | TRBJ1-4 | TRBV10-1 | TGCGCCAGCAGTGCGAGGGGGACAGAGGGAAATAATGAAAAACTGTTTTTT | CASSARGTEGNNEKLFF
. | TRBD1 | TRBJ1-2 | TRBV5-1 | TGCGCCAGCAGCTTGGGACAGGGGTCACCGGGGGGCTACACCTTC | CASSLGQGSPGGYTF
. | . | TRBJ1-6 | TRBV12-3/TRBV12-4 | TGTGCCAGCACCAGGGATTATAATTCACCCCTCCACTTT | CASTRDYNSPLHF
. | TRBD1 | TRBJ1-2 | TRBV19 | TGTGCCAGTAGTTTCGGACAGGGTAACTATGGCTACACCTTC | CASSFGQGNYGYTF
. | . | TRBJ1-1 | TRBV2 | TGTGCCAGCAGTGAAGTAGGGCCGGGACTCTTGAACACTGAAGCTTTCTTT | CASSEVGPGLLNTEAFF
. | . | TRBJ1-1 | TRBV6-1 | TGTGCCAGCAGTGAACTAGGCGCGGAGGCTTTCTTT | CASSELGAEAFF
. | . | TRBJ2-3 | TRBV7-8 | TGTGCCAGCAGCTTAACCGTGAGGGCGCGGGTAGATACGCAGTATTTT | CASSLTVRARVDTQYF
. | . | TRBJ2-2 | TRBV20-1 | TGCAGTGCTAGTCAAGTCCGGAGACAGTTCCCGAACACCGGGGAGCTGTTTTTT | CSASQVRRQFPNTGELFF
. | . | TRBJ1-4 | TRBV7-2 | TGTGCCAGCAGCTCAGTGGGAGGGGCGGGTGAAAAACTGTTTTTT | CASSSVGGAGEKLFF
. | . | TRBJ1-1 | TRBV14 | TGTGCCAGCAGCCAAGATTCAGACACTGAAGCTTTCTTT | CASSQDSDTEAFF
. | TRBD1 | TRBJ2-2 | TRBV2 | TGTGCCAGCAGGGGGACAGGGAACACCGGGGAGCTGTTTTTT | CASRGTGNTGELFF